This is a list of T cell receptor beta chains from one sample in a study of control samples from healthy donors and cancer patients. The protocol was immunoSEQ multiplex PCR, while the TCRdb copy is restricted to in-frame clones and leaves out a portion. The data contain 100,000 to 150,000 clones, more than 90% of them singletons. Sequencing input: blood. The receptor source for this set is a man aged 18 to 29 in good health. Each CDR3 is given with its conserved first and last residue. Fields, in order: clone size, J gene, D gene, V gene, CDR3 length, CDR3 DNA, CDR3 protein. D genes are given only for firm matches. Rows may omit the clone size; those that give it use once, few, many or a size class.

>NA|TRBJ2-2|NA|TRBV12-5|14
TGTGCTAGTGGTACGACAGGGAACACCGGGGAGCTGTTTTTT
CASGTTGNTGELFF
>NA|TRBJ1-1|TRBD1|TRBV5-1|15
TGCGCCAGCAGCTTCCGGACAGGGGGCAACACTGAAGCTTTCTTT
CASSFRTGGNTEAFF
>NA|TRBJ1-5|TRBD1|TRBV19|16
TGTGCCAGTAGTGTCAGACAGGGAGGGGGCAATCAGCCCCAGCATTTT
CASSVRQGGGNQPQHF
>NA|TRBJ1-2|NA|TRBV9|13
TGTGCCAGCAGCGTACAGGGGAGCTATGGCTACACCTTC
CASSVQGSYGYTF
>NA|TRBJ2-2|TRBD1|TRBV10-3|16
TGTGCCATCAGTGAGTCTGGACAGGGCGGGACCGGGGAGCTGTTTTTT
CAISESGQGGTGELFF
>once|TRBJ1-3|NA|TRBV9|13
TGTGCCAGCAGCCCCGGACAGGGAAACACCATATATTTT
CASSPGQGNTIYF
>NA|TRBJ1-5|NA|TRBV6-5|13
TGTGCCAGCAGCTCGACGGAAAATCAGCCCCAGCATTTT
CASSSTENQPQHF
>NA|TRBJ1-1|NA|TRBV6-5|12
TGTGCCAGCAGTTACCCAGGGGTCGAAGCTTTCTTT
CASSYPGVEAFF
>NA|TRBJ2-5|NA|TRBV5-6|13
TGTGCCAGCAGCTTAGAGATGTGGGAGACCCAGTACTTC
CASSLEMWETQYF
>NA|TRBJ2-1|NA|TRBV11-2|16
TGTGCCAGCAGCTACACGTCCGTCGCCTCCTACAATGAGCAGTTCTTC
CASSYTSVASYNEQFF
>NA|TRBJ1-1|NA|TRBV7-9|13
TGTGCCAGCAGCTCACCCGACAGAAGAAGAGCTTTCTTT
CASSSPDRRRAFF
>NA|TRBJ2-4|NA|TRBV11-2|16
TGTGCCAGCAGCTCAACAGCGGAACTAGCCAAAAACATTCAGTACTTC
CASSSTAELAKNIQYF
>NA|TRBJ1-1|NA|TRBV13|18
TGTGCCAGCAGCTTAAATCTCCTGGGGGATGAACCCAACACTGAAGCTTTCTTT
CASSLNLLGDEPNTEAFF
>NA|TRBJ1-1|NA|TRBV7-9|16
TGTGCCAGCAGCCCCCAGTTGGGCGGGGAGAACACTGAAGCTTTCTTT
CASSPQLGGENTEAFF
>once|TRBJ2-7|NA|TRBV18|13
TGTGCCAGCTCACCTCGACGGGTCAACGAGCAGTACTTC
CASSPRRVNEQYF
>NA|TRBJ1-1|TRBD1|TRBV30|13
TGTGCCTGGAGGGGAACAGGGGCCACTGAAGCTTTCTTT
CAWRGTGATEAFF
>NA|TRBJ1-3|TRBD1|TRBV5-1|16
TGCGCCAGCAGCTCCCAGGGGGTTGTTTCTGGAAACACCATATATTTT
CASSSQGVVSGNTIYF
>NA|TRBJ2-1|NA|TRBV27|10
TGTGCCAGCAGTTTAAATGAGCAGTTCTTC
CASSLNEQFF
>NA|TRBJ2-6|NA|TRBV7-9|16
TGTGCCTGGGCAGATGCCGGAATCTCTGGGGCCAACGTCCTGACTTTC
CAWADAGISGANVLTF
>NA|TRBJ2-5|NA|TRBV27|14
TGTGCCAGCAGTTTAAGCCATCTCCAAGAGACCCAGTACTTC
CASSLSHLQETQYF
>NA|TRBJ1-6|NA|TRBV5-6|15
TGTGCCAGCAGCTTGGCCGGACGCTATAATTCACCCCTCCACTTT
CASSLAGRYNSPLHF
>NA|TRBJ1-1|NA|TRBV5-1|14
TGCGCCAGCAGCCCCCTATGGGGCTGGACTGAAGCTTTCTTT
CASSPLWGWTEAFF
>NA|TRBJ1-6|NA|TRBV5-4|12
TGTGCCAGCGGCACAGATAATTCACCCCTCCACTTT
CASGTDNSPLHF
>NA|TRBJ2-5|TRBD1|TRBV5-1|16
TGCGCCAGCAGCTGGAAGGACAGGGTGGGGGAAGAGACCCAGTACTTC
CASSWKDRVGEETQYF
>NA|TRBJ2-1|NA|TRBV9|16
TGTGCCAGCAGCCGCCTGGGAGGACGATCCTACAATGAGCAGTTCTTC
CASSRLGGRSYNEQFF
>once|TRBJ2-5|TRBD2|TRBV11-2|18
TGTGCCAGCAGCTTAATAAAGTTCGGCGGGGGGGCCGAGGAGACCCAGTACTTC
CASSLIKFGGGAEETQYF
>NA|TRBJ2-3|TRBD2|TRBV9|17
TGTGCCAGCAGCGTAGGGACTAGCGGGGGGGCCACAGATACGCAGTATTTT
CASSVGTSGGATDTQYF
>NA|TRBJ2-3|NA|TRBV5-5|17
TGTGCCAGCAGCCCGACACAGCTCAGATTTAGCACAGATACGCAGTATTTT
CASSPTQLRFSTDTQYF
>few|TRBJ1-2|TRBD1|TRBV2|13
TGTGCCAGCAGTGGACAGGGTAACTATGGCTACACCTTC
CASSGQGNYGYTF
>NA|TRBJ1-3|TRBD1|TRBV9|17
TGTGCCAGCAGCTCAACTCGGACAGGGGTATCCGGAAACACCATATATTTT
CASSSTRTGVSGNTIYF
>once|TRBJ1-3|NA|TRBV25-1|15
TGTGCCAGCAGTGAATTCGACGGGGTCCGGAACACCATATATTTT
CASSEFDGVRNTIYF
>NA|TRBJ1-1|TRBD1|TRBV2|12
TGTGCCAGCAGGCACAGGGGGATCGAAGCTTTCTTT
CASRHRGIEAFF
>once|TRBJ1-4|NA|TRBV11-2|11
TGTGCCAGCAGCTCCGATGAAAAACTGTTTTTT
CASSSDEKLFF
>NA|TRBJ1-4|NA|TRBV6-5|14
TGTGCCAGCAGTTACCGGGGCGGTGATGAAAAACTGTTTTTT
CASSYRGGDEKLFF
>NA|TRBJ2-3|TRBD2|TRBV4-2|16
TGTGCCAGCAGCCAACGGCCGGGACTAGGCACAGATACGCAGTATTTT
CASSQRPGLGTDTQYF
>NA|TRBJ2-5|NA|TRBV5-4|14
TGTGCCAGCAGCTTGGCGGCATCCAAGAGGATCCAGTACTTC
CASSLAASKRIQYF
>NA|TRBJ1-1|NA|TRBV11-2|11
TGTGCCAGCAGCTTAGGCTCTGAAGCTTTCTTT
CASSLGSEAFF
>NA|TRBJ2-3|NA|TRBV5-4|12
TGTGCCAGCAGCTTGGACCCAGATACGCAGTATTTT
CASSLDPDTQYF
>NA|TRBJ1-2|TRBD1|TRBV2|20
TGTGCCAGCAGGCCCAATGCCCTTTTTCGGGACAGGGGGCTCTTCTATGGCTACACCTTC
CASRPNALFRDRGLFYGYTF
>NA|TRBJ2-7|TRBD2|TRBV30|14
TGTGCCTGGGCCGGGGGGGTTTTAACCAACGAGCAGTACTTC
CAWAGGVLTNEQYF
>NA|TRBJ1-1|NA|TRBV5-4|12
TGTGCCAGCAGCCTAATGAACACTGAAGCTTTCTTT
CASSLMNTEAFF
>NA|TRBJ1-2|NA|TRBV5-4|13
TGTGCCAGCAGCTTGTCGGGGAGCTATGGCTACACCTTC
CASSLSGSYGYTF
>once|TRBJ2-3|TRBD2|TRBV5-4|15
TGTGCCGGCAGCTTTAGCGGGGGAAGCACAGATACGCAGTATTTT
CAGSFSGGSTDTQYF
>NA|TRBJ1-1|TRBD1|TRBV10-3|18
TGTGCCAGAACGTCCGGGACAGGATTTCGAAAAGGGGACACTGAAGCTTTCTTT
CARTSGTGFRKGDTEAFF
>NA|TRBJ2-3|NA|TRBV11-2|16
TGTGCCAGCAGCCCTATCCCCCTGGGCGTTCCAGATACGCAGTATTTT
CASSPIPLGVPDTQYF
>few|TRBJ1-5|NA|TRBV7-2|13
TGTGCCAGCAGCTTAGCTGGGGGCCAGCCCCAGCATTTT
CASSLAGGQPQHF
>NA|TRBJ2-1|TRBD2|TRBV6-4|15
TGTGCCAGCAGCACCGACTTCCTAGCGGGAAATGAGCAGTTCTTC
CASSTDFLAGNEQFF
>NA|TRBJ1-6|NA|TRBV10-1|15
TGCGCCAGCCCGAACCGGGGGGGCTCCAATTCACCCCTCCACTTT
CASPNRGGSNSPLHF
>NA|TRBJ2-6|NA|TRBV6-5|15
TGTGCCACCTCATCCAGGGTCTCTGGGGCCAACGTCCTGACTTTC
CATSSRVSGANVLTF
>NA|TRBJ1-2|NA|TRBV27|14
TGTGCCAGCAGTTTAGGTCCCCCCCAGGCGGGCTACACCTTC
CASSLGPPQAGYTF
>NA|TRBJ1-3|NA|TRBV11-3|16
TGTGCCAGCAGCCAGAGTTCTACAGTCTCTGGAAACACCATATATTTT
CASSQSSTVSGNTIYF
>NA|TRBJ2-3|TRBD2|TRBV7-9|16
TGTGCCAGCAGCTCCTCCCCGGGGGGGAGCACAGATACGCAGTATTTT
CASSSSPGGSTDTQYF
>NA|TRBJ2-5|TRBD1|TRBV7-9|15
TGTGCCAGCAGCCCCCCAGGGACAGGGGGAGAGACCCAGTACTTC
CASSPPGTGGETQYF
>NA|TRBJ1-5|NA|TRBV24-1|16
TGTGCCACCAGTGATTGGACAGCGTATAGCAATCAGCCCCAGCATTTT
CATSDWTAYSNQPQHF
>NA|TRBJ2-1|TRBD2|TRBV6-5|13
TGTGCCAGCAAGCGGGGGGGCCCTGGAGAGCAGTTCTTC
CASKRGGPGEQFF
>NA|TRBJ2-7|NA|TRBV10-1|15
TGCGCCAGCACCCCAGGAGGGGGGGCGATCCACGAGCAGTACTTC
CASTPGGGAIHEQYF
>NA|TRBJ2-2|TRBD1|TRBV6-4|14
TGTGCCAGCGCTAGACAGGGGGCAACCGGGGAGCTGTTTTTT
CASARQGATGELFF